A selection of T cell receptor beta chains follows, all from one sample in a study of shared clonotypes between healthy human individuals. Produced via immunoSEQ multiplex PCR; TCRdb's table is partial and in-frame only. The sample lists some 500,000 clones; about 80% were seen once. The sample comprised PBMCs. All receptors derive from a woman in her forties in good health. Some clones in this sample may be carry-over from other donors' samples. Both conserved end residues are part of each CDR3. Each record gives: CDR3 protein, CDR3 DNA, clone size, J gene, D gene, V gene. A D gene is named only where the DNA matches it firmly. Some rows mark clone size as missing; the rest say once, few, many or name a class of expanded clone.

CASSHRTGQETQYF TGTGCCAGCAGCCACCGGACAGGGCAAGAGACCCAGTACTTC - TRBJ2-5 TRBD1 TRBV11-3
CASSRNFGTSGRLGGETQYF TGTGCCAGCAGTCGCAACTTCGGGACTAGCGGGAGACTTGGGGGAGAGACCCAGTACTTC - TRBJ2-5 TRBD2 TRBV27
CASSLTGRSEDTQYF TGCGCCAGCAGCTTGACGGGACGGAGCGAGGATACGCAGTATTTT few TRBJ2-3 - TRBV5-1
CASSDSRAGELFF TGTGCCAGCAGTGATTCCCGGGCCGGGGAGCTGTTTTTT - TRBJ2-2 - TRBV11-2
CASSLRGDGEAFF TGTGCCAGCAGCCTCAGGGGGGACGGTGAAGCTTTCTTT - TRBJ1-1 TRBD1 TRBV6-5
CASSIGQIINSPLHF TGTGCCAGCAGCATCGGACAGATCATTAATTCACCCCTCCACTTT - TRBJ1-6 - TRBV5-6
CASSDYWGEGGYTF TGTGCCAGCAGTGATTATTGGGGGGAAGGTGGCTACACCTTC - TRBJ1-2 - TRBV6-1
CASSMRASETQYF TGTGCCAGTAGTATGAGGGCCTCGGAGACCCAGTACTTC - TRBJ2-5 - TRBV19
CASSTPPGLAGGPRDTQYF TGTGCCAGTAGTACTCCCCCGGGACTAGCGGGAGGGCCGAGGGATACGCAGTATTTT - TRBJ2-3 TRBD2 TRBV19
CASSLEGYGTEAFF TGTGCCAGCAGCTTGGAAGGGTATGGTACTGAAGCTTTCTTT - TRBJ1-1 - TRBV5-4
CASSFDGNSDTQYF TGCGCCAGCAGCTTTGACGGAAACTCAGATACGCAGTATTTT - TRBJ2-3 - TRBV5-1
CSAQGLLGPPGDEQYF TGCAGCGCCCAGGGACTGCTGGGCCCCCCGGGGGACGAGCAGTACTTC - TRBJ2-7 - TRBV29-1
CASSSLSVRPYNEQFF TGTGCCAGCAGCTCCCTCAGCGTTCGTCCCTACAATGAGCAGTTCTTC few TRBJ2-1 - TRBV7-8
CASSGLAGRGYNEQFF TGTGCCAGCAGTGGACTAGCGGGAAGGGGCTACAATGAGCAGTTCTTC few TRBJ2-1 TRBD2 TRBV6-1
CASATGDRVINQPQHF TGCGCCAGCGCCACCGGGGACAGGGTAATCAATCAGCCCCAGCATTTT - TRBJ1-5 TRBD1 TRBV4-1
CASSQGVGTGPHSYEQYF TGTGCCAGCAGTCAAGGGGTTGGGACGGGACCCCACTCCTACGAGCAGTACTTC - TRBJ2-7 - TRBV9
CASSPRQGIGTEAFF TGTGCCAGCAGCCCCCGACAGGGTATTGGCACTGAAGCTTTCTTT few TRBJ1-1 TRBD1 TRBV13
CAISEPGVTEAFF TGTGCCATCAGTGAACCAGGGGTCACTGAAGCTTTCTTT few TRBJ1-1 - TRBV10-3
CASSPPGFGYTF TGTGCCAGCAGCCCCCCCGGGTTTGGCTACACCTTC - TRBJ1-2 - TRBV4-2
CAWSSGQTNTGELFF TGTGCCTGGAGTTCAGGACAGACGAACACCGGGGAGCTGTTTTTT - TRBJ2-2 - TRBV30
CASSLDPGRPQYEQYF TGCGCCAGCAGCTTAGATCCGGGACGGCCCCAATACGAGCAGTACTTC - TRBJ2-7 - TRBV5-1
CASSPGRQGKNIQYF TGCGCCAGCAGCCCCGGGCGACAGGGGAAAAACATTCAGTACTTC many TRBJ2-4 TRBD1 TRBV4-1
CATREGIGYTF TGTGCCACCCGGGAGGGAATAGGCTACACCTTC few TRBJ1-2 - TRBV15
CASSVGGALNAEAFF TGTGCCAGCAGCGTAGGTGGCGCCTTGAACGCTGAAGCTTTCTTT few TRBJ1-1 - TRBV9
CASSFSQINEQFF TGTGCCAGCAGTTTTAGTCAGATCAATGAGCAGTTCTTC - TRBJ2-1 - TRBV6-6